This TCR beta chain stems from a study of T cell repertoires in cytomegalovirus infection. In the study overall: Through public TCR beta signatures, both CMV infection and matching HLA type were indicated.

A few counts support this clonotype. The target antigen is unknown. TCRdb ran MiXCR on the reads and lists one entry per CDR3 protein. The table lists approximately 590,000 distinct CDR3 sequences, over 35% of them singletons, with around 48% in the top ten. This CDR3 contains 15 residues. In germline, CDR1 is KGHDR, CDR2 SFDVKD. Trimming removed 5 bases at V and 1 base at J, with 13 bases between. General study points: It was HLA-C-restricted CMV-specific TCR beta clonotypes that dominated the response ex vivo. There were carriers of CMV plus the relevant HLA, and cumulative public TCR beta family frequency identified them.

This material consisted of cultured PBMCs, taken from culture after CMV antigen stimulation. The chain is built from TRBV24-1 and TRBJ2-5; the D gene could be TRBD1 or TRBD2 (5 bases each). The receptor comes from a human donor in good health (CMV status not recorded). Some clones in this sample may be carry-over from other donors' samples. Here the CDR3 DNA reads TGTGCCACCAGTGGGAAGGGACGGTTCCAAGAGACCCAGTACTTC. This encodes CATSGKGRFQETQYF.